A selection of T cell receptor beta chains follows, all from one sample in a study of blood T cells in healthy people across ages. One entry per CDR3 protein results from TCRdb running MiXCR on the 5' RACE reads. This sample has over 500,000 distinct CDR3 sequences, with 25% to 35% found just once. These data were likewise used in another study, on T cells of mothers and their children.

The sample was blood. The receptors stem from a boy aged 2-15 years in good health. Each CDR3 is given with its conserved first and last residue. D genes are given only for firm matches. Not every row has a clone size; where given, it reads once, few, many or a size class.

j_call v_call clone_size d_call cdr3_aa cdr3_nt
TRBJ2-7 TRBV10-3 NA NA CAISEQYEQYF TGTGCCATCAGTGAACAATACGAGCAGTACTTC
TRBJ2-1 TRBV7-9 few NA CASSPDRLNNEQFF TGTGCCAGCAGCCCGGACAGACTTAACAATGAGCAGTTCTTC
TRBJ1-2 TRBV3-1 NA NA CASSQEGRDGYTF TGTGCCAGCAGCCAAGAAGGACGGGATGGCTACACCTTC
TRBJ1-1 TRBV5-8 NA TRBD1 CASRITRGHSNTEAFF TGTGCCAGCAGGATCACCAGGGGGCATAGCAACACTGAAGCTTTCTTT
TRBJ2-5 TRBV7-9 NA TRBD2 CASSFGLAGGPETQYF TGTGCCAGCAGCTTTGGTTTAGCGGGGGGGCCGGAGACCCAGTACTTC
TRBJ2-2 TRBV7-6 NA NA CASSPLVGAGELFF TGTGCCAGCAGCCCACTAGTGGGGGCCGGGGAGCTGTTTTTT
TRBJ1-1 TRBV29-1 NA NA CSVEVGVTEAFF TGCAGCGTTGAAGTCGGGGTCACTGAAGCTTTCTTT
TRBJ2-3 TRBV6-5 NA TRBD2 CASSPTSGLTDTQYF TGTGCCAGCAGTCCGACTAGCGGTCTCACAGATACGCAGTATTTT
TRBJ1-5 TRBV1 NA NA CTSSQDRVGAGPPLQPQHF TGCACCAGCAGCCAAGATCGAGTTGGGGCAGGGCCCCCGCTTCAGCCCCAGCATTTT
TRBJ2-5 TRBV5-6 NA TRBD2 CASSPPRGLAGGETQYF TGTGCCAGCAGCCCGCCTAGAGGACTAGCGGGAGGGGAGACCCAGTACTTC
TRBJ2-5 TRBV25-1 NA NA CASRHRTQETQYF TGTGCCAGCAGGCACAGGACCCAAGAGACCCAGTACTTC
TRBJ2-5 TRBV7-9 NA NA CASSPPGSRATQYF TGTGCCAGCAGCCCACCAGGGTCACGAGCGACCCAGTACTTC
TRBJ2-4 TRBV7-9 few TRBD2 CASSLITSGRKDIQYF TGTGCCAGCAGCTTAATCACTAGCGGGAGGAAGGACATTCAGTACTTC
TRBJ2-3 TRBV6-5 many TRBD2 CASSYDGLGLQDTQYF TGTGCCAGCAGTTACGATGGACTAGGGCTACAAGATACGCAGTATTTT
TRBJ2-7 TRBV12-3/TRBV12-4 few TRBD2 CASSLARLAGAEQYF TGTGCCAGCAGTTTAGCTCGGCTAGCGGGAGCCGAGCAGTACTTC
TRBJ2-1 TRBV4-3 few NA CASSQDPPTGSSYNEQFF TGCGCCAGCAGCCAAGATCCCCCTACAGGGAGCTCCTACAATGAGCAGTTCTTC
TRBJ2-7 TRBV5-1 NA TRBD1 CASSFRGPAYEQYF TGCGCCAGCAGCTTCAGGGGGCCAGCGTACGAGCAGTACTTC
TRBJ2-5 TRBV3-1 NA TRBD1 CASSQGRGRVWQYF TGTGCCAGCAGCCAAGGAAGGGGGCGCGTTTGGCAGTACTTC
TRBJ2-2 TRBV5-6 few NA CASSLAGGGELFF TGTGCCAGCAGCTTGGCCGGCGGCGGGGAGCTGTTTTTT
TRBJ2-5 TRBV6-5 NA TRBD1 CASSYWDSFQETQYF TGTGCCAGCAGTTACTGGGACAGTTTCCAAGAGACCCAGTACTTC
TRBJ2-1 TRBV20-1 NA NA CSSPLGLYNEQFF TGCAGCTCCCCCTTGGGACTCTACAATGAGCAGTTCTTC
TRBJ1-2 TRBV12-3/TRBV12-4 few TRBD1 CASSSDRHPYGYTF TGTGCCAGCAGTTCGGACAGGCACCCTTATGGCTACACCTTC
TRBJ1-6 TRBV4-3 NA NA CASSQEDRDNSPLHF TGCGCCAGCAGCCAAGAAGACAGAGATAATTCACCCCTCCACTTT
TRBJ1-1 TRBV7-8 NA NA CASSLGTALEEAFF TGTGCCAGCAGCTTAGGGACAGCCCTTGAAGAAGCTTTCTTT
TRBJ2-7 TRBV6-5 NA NA CASGTGTPYEQYF TGTGCCAGCGGGACTGGGACCCCCTACGAGCAGTACTTC
TRBJ1-4 TRBV20-1 few NA CSASYKGEKLFF TGCAGTGCTAGCTATAAGGGCGAAAAACTGTTTTTT
TRBJ2-7 TRBV14 few NA CASSQVVGEEQYF TGTGCCAGCAGCCAAGTCGTGGGGGAAGAGCAGTACTTC
TRBJ2-7 TRBV20-1 NA TRBD2 CSARDGTSGSWYEQYF TGCAGTGCTAGAGATGGGACTAGCGGGAGTTGGTACGAGCAGTACTTC
TRBJ2-2 TRBV27 NA TRBD1 CASSFNRGPGTGELFF TGTGCCAGCAGTTTTAACAGGGGGCCGGGCACCGGGGAGCTGTTTTTT